Following are 5 T cell receptor beta chains from one sample sequenced in a study of post-analysis software for immune sequencing data. Prepared TCR beta cDNA libraries contained unique molecular identifiers. TCRdb fed the PCR reads into MiXCR, producing one record per CDR3 protein. The top ten clones hold 25% to 35% of a sample with over 150,000 distinct CDR3 sequences, around 36% of them seen once. The sample here was blood, taken after autologous hematopoietic stem cell transplantation. These receptors were taken from a girl aged 5-17 years with multiple sclerosis.

J is TRBJ2-1 and V is TRBV5-1; D tentatively reads TRBD1 or TRBD2 (5 bases each). CDR1 is SGHRS, CDR2 YFSETQ, per germline. There are 14 residues in the CDR3. With 2 bases removed from V and 7 bases from J, the gap between germline ends came to 13 bases. This CDR3 is CASSFGTQRNEQFF. The CDR3 nucleotides are TGCGCCAGCAGCTTCGGGACCCAGAGGAATGAGCAGTTCTTC.

V is TRBV18 and J is TRBJ2-1; possibly TRBD2 for D (5 bases). Trimming took 3 bases from V and 6 from J, leaving 9 bases between them. The CDR3 sequence is 13 residues long. Germline V gene lookup returns CDR1 KGHSH and CDR2 LQKENI. The CDR3 DNA reads TGTGCCAGCTCACCCGGTGCGGGCAATGAGCAGTTCTTC. It codes for CASSPGAGNEQFF. Full variable domain (remainder filled in from reference TRBV18 and TRBJ2-1): NAGVMQNPRHLVRRRGQEARLRCSPMKGHSHVYWYRQLPEEGLKFMVYLQKENIIDESGMPKERFSAEFPKEGPSILRIQQVVRGDSAAYFCASSPGAGNEQFFGPGTRLTVL.

This clonotype was seen only a few times. J is TRBJ1-3 and V is TRBV7-2; D not certain. The CDR3 consists of 15 residues. Germline loops: CDR1 SGHTA, CDR2 FQGNSA. V was pared by 2 bases and J by 0 bases, with 8 bases between. The CDR3 DNA follows: TGTGCCAGCAGCTTACGGGAGAGCTCTGGAAACACCATATATTTT. Protein product: CASSLRESSGNTIYF.

The chain has TRBV12-3 or TRBV12-4 and TRBJ2-4; D gene ambiguous. The DNA end lines up better with TRBJ2-7; the J call may be wrong. This CDR3 is 13 amino acids long. The CDR3 protein is CASSEPMAYEQYF. In DNA, the CDR3 is TGTGCCAGCAGTGAACCGATGGCCTACGAGCAGTACTTC.

This clonotype showed up just a few times. This rearrangement joins TRBV5-5 to TRBJ2-7; D is possibly TRBD1 (6 bases). Germline CDR1 and CDR2: SGHKS and YYEKEE (reference sequence). Trimming pared 4 bases from V and 6 bases from J, leaving 20 bases between. The CDR3 runs 15 residues. CDR3 amino acids: CASSENRVPLFEQYF. The CDR3, as DNA: TGTGCCAGCAGCGAAAACAGGGTTCCCTTATTCGAGCAGTACTTC.